This TCR beta chain stems from a study of blood T cell repertoires in COVID-19. The overall study: Collection of acute and convalescent COVID-19 samples took place in the United States, Italy and Spain. Sources were T cells, B-cell-depleted T cells, or PBMCs; the material itself was cDNA or gDNA.

Original processing methods: It was from reference gene primer amplification that nucleated cell counts were estimated. Data came from immunoSEQ multiplex PCR; TCRdb stores just in-frame clones and leaves some out. The D gene and trimming were derived from the DNA, and the V and J assignments and clone size from that table. The sample consists of under 150,000 clones, around three quarters of them appearing once. This clone was picked up one time. The germline CDR1 and CDR2 sequences are SGHKS and YYEKEE (reference sequence). V was pared by 4 bases and J by 2 bases, with 18 bases between. The CDR3 runs to 16 residues.

Sequencing was carried out using peripheral blood. This chain links TRBV5-5 with TRBJ1-2, with a tentative D call TRBD1 (6 bases). The clonotype comes from a human donor in a cohort sampled during active COVID-19. For the CDR3, the DNA is TGTGCCAGCAGCCCGGGGGGGCAGGGACCCAACTATGGCTACACCTTC. It specifies CASSPGGQGPNYGYTF.